The clone carrying this T cell receptor (beta chain) was detected many times. What it recognizes is unknown. V dropped 3 bases and J dropped 8 bases, with 8 bases sitting between them. The CDR3 extends over 12 amino acids. Per germline, CDR1 SEHNR and CDR2 FQNEAQ (reference sequence). This entry belongs to a study of blood T cells in healthy people across ages. The authors ran a second PCR of 7 to 11 cycles using a sample-barcoded 5' primer and a J-beta primer mix. TCRdb passed the 5' RACE reads through MiXCR, listing each CDR3 protein once. The sample contains 1,800,000 or so distinct CDR3 sequences, around 42% of which appear only once. Regarding the study as a whole: With age, beta diversity per million T cells declined roughly linearly, significantly by about 37.

The receptor comes from a human donor in good health. V and J are TRBV7-9 and TRBJ2-1; D is unclear. Sample: blood. This CDR3 reads CASSFEGYEQFF. The CDR3 nucleotides are TGTGCCAGCAGCTTCGAAGGGTATGAGCAGTTCTTC.